This is a list of T cell receptor beta chains from one sample in a study of response to subunit inactivated influenza vaccine. Via MiXCR, TCRdb re-called the RT-PCR reads, giving one row per CDR3 protein. The data show 550,000 to 800,000 distinct CDR3 sequences, with about 14% seen just once and around 6.5% held by the top ten. This specimen was PBMCs from blood, taken roughly 2 weeks before vaccination. The receptors stem from a man over 45 who received an inactivated influenza vaccine. The CDR3 runs from the conserved cysteine through the conserved F or W. Each record gives: J gene, V gene, CDR3 length, clone size, D gene, CDR3 DNA, CDR3 protein. D genes are given only for firm matches. Only part of the rows carry a size: once, few, many, or a class if the clone is expanded.

j_call: TRBJ1-4
v_call: TRBV2
cdr3_length: 15
clone_size: -
d_call: -
cdr3_nt: TGTGCCAGCAATTTAGAGGGGGCAACTAATGAAAAACTGTTTTTT
cdr3_aa: CASNLEGATNEKLFF

j_call: TRBJ2-3
v_call: TRBV9
cdr3_length: 16
clone_size: -
d_call: -
cdr3_nt: TGTGCCAGCAGCGTAGGTGGAGGCAGGGGTACAGATACGCAGTATTTT
cdr3_aa: CASSVGGGRGTDTQYF

j_call: TRBJ2-7
v_call: TRBV15
cdr3_length: 15
clone_size: -
d_call: -
cdr3_nt: TGTGCCACCAGCGGGGATCGGACGGGGACCTACGAGCAGTACTTC
cdr3_aa: CATSGDRTGTYEQYF

j_call: TRBJ2-7
v_call: TRBV12-3/TRBV12-4
cdr3_length: 16
clone_size: few
d_call: TRBD2
cdr3_nt: TGTGCCAGCAGTCACCCAAGGACTAGCGGGACCTACGAGCAGTACTTC
cdr3_aa: CASSHPRTSGTYEQYF

j_call: TRBJ2-1
v_call: TRBV12-3/TRBV12-4
cdr3_length: 15
clone_size: few
d_call: TRBD2
cdr3_nt: TGTGCCAGCAGTCATAGCGGGAGGGCCGGGAATGAGCAGTTCTTC
cdr3_aa: CASSHSGRAGNEQFF

j_call: TRBJ1-6
v_call: TRBV12-3/TRBV12-4
cdr3_length: 15
clone_size: many
d_call: TRBD1
cdr3_nt: TGTGCCAGCAGTCTAGGTCAGGGGGGTAATTCACCCCTCCACTTT
cdr3_aa: CASSLGQGGNSPLHF

j_call: TRBJ2-7
v_call: TRBV6-1
cdr3_length: 13
clone_size: few
d_call: -
cdr3_nt: TGTGCCAGCAGTCCCGGTTTTGAGAACGAGCAGTACTTC
cdr3_aa: CASSPGFENEQYF

j_call: TRBJ1-1
v_call: TRBV14
cdr3_length: 15
clone_size: -
d_call: -
cdr3_nt: TGTGCCAGCAGCCAGACGGGGAAGGTTGGCACTGAAGCTTTCTTT
cdr3_aa: CASSQTGKVGTEAFF

j_call: TRBJ1-2
v_call: TRBV28
cdr3_length: 11
clone_size: -
d_call: -
cdr3_nt: TGTGCCAGCACCGGGGCTACGGGCTACACCTTC
cdr3_aa: CASTGATGYTF

j_call: TRBJ1-4
v_call: TRBV5-1
cdr3_length: 13
clone_size: -
d_call: -
cdr3_nt: TGCGCCAGCAGCTCTCATAGAGGTGAAAAACTGTTTTTT
cdr3_aa: CASSSHRGEKLFF

j_call: TRBJ1-4
v_call: TRBV4-3
cdr3_length: 17
clone_size: many
d_call: TRBD1
cdr3_nt: TGCGCCAGCAGCCCAGCAATCCCGGGACAGGGGGGTGAAAAACTGTTTTTT
cdr3_aa: CASSPAIPGQGGEKLFF

j_call: TRBJ2-7
v_call: TRBV7-6
cdr3_length: 19
clone_size: -
d_call: -
cdr3_nt: TGTGCCAGCAGCTTAGATCAAGCGCGAGTCCAGGGCGGGTCGTACGAGCAGTACTTC
cdr3_aa: CASSLDQARVQGGSYEQYF

j_call: TRBJ2-2
v_call: TRBV19
cdr3_length: 13
clone_size: few
d_call: -
cdr3_nt: TGTGCCAGTAGTATGATGAACACCGGGGAGCTGTTTTTT
cdr3_aa: CASSMMNTGELFF

j_call: TRBJ2-7
v_call: TRBV4-1
cdr3_length: 15
clone_size: few
d_call: -
cdr3_nt: TGCGCCAGCAGCCAAGATGTCGTAAATTCCTACGAGCAGTACTTC
cdr3_aa: CASSQDVVNSYEQYF

j_call: TRBJ1-1
v_call: TRBV5-5
cdr3_length: 17
clone_size: few
d_call: TRBD1
cdr3_nt: TGTGCCAGCAGCTTGGCCGGGAATCAGGGGGCATTTTCTATAGCTTTCTTT
cdr3_aa: CASSLAGNQGAFSIAFF

j_call: TRBJ2-2
v_call: TRBV19
cdr3_length: 13
clone_size: few
d_call: TRBD2
cdr3_nt: TGTGCCAGTAACCGGGGGGACACCGGGGAGCTGTTTTTT
cdr3_aa: CASNRGDTGELFF

j_call: TRBJ2-7
v_call: TRBV6-2/TRBV6-3
cdr3_length: 15
clone_size: -
d_call: TRBD1
cdr3_nt: TGTGCCAGCAGTGACCCCGGACAGGGGGCCTACGAGCAGTACTTC
cdr3_aa: CASSDPGQGAYEQYF

j_call: TRBJ1-6
v_call: TRBV27
cdr3_length: 15
clone_size: few
d_call: -
cdr3_nt: TGTGCCAGCAGTTTAAACAGGGCTTACAATTCACCCCTCCACTTT
cdr3_aa: CASSLNRAYNSPLHF

j_call: TRBJ2-1
v_call: TRBV3-1
cdr3_length: 18
clone_size: few
d_call: -
cdr3_nt: TGTGCCAGCAGCCAAGTTCCTATTAGCGCCAAGTCCTACAATGAGCAGTTCTTC
cdr3_aa: CASSQVPISAKSYNEQFF

j_call: TRBJ2-4
v_call: TRBV4-3
cdr3_length: 17
clone_size: few
d_call: TRBD2
cdr3_nt: TGCGCCAGCAGCCAAGATACAGCTAGCGGGAGGTTAAACATTCAGTACTTC
cdr3_aa: CASSQDTASGRLNIQYF

j_call: TRBJ2-2
v_call: TRBV10-1
cdr3_length: 14
clone_size: few
d_call: TRBD1
cdr3_nt: TGCGCCAGCAGTAAACAGGGGGCGAACGGGGAGCTGTTTTTT
cdr3_aa: CASSKQGANGELFF

j_call: TRBJ2-1
v_call: TRBV20-1
cdr3_length: 17
clone_size: few
d_call: TRBD1
cdr3_nt: TGCAGTGCCGATCCCTCAAGCTGGGACAGGGACTACAATGAGCAGTTCTTC
cdr3_aa: CSADPSSWDRDYNEQFF

j_call: TRBJ2-3
v_call: TRBV11-2
cdr3_length: 20
clone_size: few
d_call: TRBD2
cdr3_nt: TGTGCCAGCAGCCGCGGGACTAGCGGGAGGACCCGATCCGTGGCAGATACGCAGTATTTT
cdr3_aa: CASSRGTSGRTRSVADTQYF

j_call: TRBJ2-3
v_call: TRBV5-5
cdr3_length: 16
clone_size: few
d_call: TRBD1
cdr3_nt: TGTGCCAGCAGCTTGGTCGACAGGGGGCTCACAGATACGCAGTATTTT
cdr3_aa: CASSLVDRGLTDTQYF

j_call: TRBJ1-2
v_call: TRBV7-9
cdr3_length: 14
clone_size: few
d_call: -
cdr3_nt: TGTGCCAGCAGCTTAGCTGAAGCAAGCTATGGCTACACCTTC
cdr3_aa: CASSLAEASYGYTF

j_call: TRBJ2-7
v_call: TRBV10-3
cdr3_length: 14
clone_size: -
d_call: -
cdr3_nt: TGTGCCATCAGTGTTCCCGGCGGCCACTACGAGCAGTACTTC
cdr3_aa: CAISVPGGHYEQYF

j_call: TRBJ2-1
v_call: TRBV4-3
cdr3_length: 16
clone_size: -
d_call: TRBD2
cdr3_nt: TGCGCCAGCAGCCAAGATTGGGCTAGCGGCTACAATGAGCAGTTCTTC
cdr3_aa: CASSQDWASGYNEQFF

j_call: TRBJ2-7
v_call: TRBV7-8
cdr3_length: 17
clone_size: -
d_call: -
cdr3_nt: TGTGCCAGCAGCTTAGGGTCCGGCGGGCTCCACTCCTACGAGCAGTACTTC
cdr3_aa: CASSLGSGGLHSYEQYF

j_call: TRBJ2-1
v_call: TRBV12-3/TRBV12-4
cdr3_length: 15
clone_size: many
d_call: TRBD1
cdr3_nt: TGTGCCAGCAGTTTACGGGACAGGGGGAGCAATGAGCAGTTCTTC
cdr3_aa: CASSLRDRGSNEQFF

j_call: TRBJ1-5
v_call: TRBV30
cdr3_length: 14
clone_size: few
d_call: -
cdr3_nt: TGTGCCTGTCAGCTGGTGACTGAAGATCAGCCCCAGCATTTT
cdr3_aa: CACQLVTEDQPQHF

j_call: TRBJ2-5
v_call: TRBV25-1
cdr3_length: 14
clone_size: few
d_call: -
cdr3_nt: TGTGCCAGCAGCGTAGGTGGCCTCGGGGAGACCCAGTACTTC
cdr3_aa: CASSVGGLGETQYF

j_call: TRBJ2-2
v_call: TRBV13
cdr3_length: 14
clone_size: -
d_call: -
cdr3_nt: TGTGCCAGCAGCAGGGGAAAGAGCACCGGGGAGCTGTTTTTT
cdr3_aa: CASSRGKSTGELFF

j_call: TRBJ2-1
v_call: TRBV7-9
cdr3_length: 16
clone_size: few
d_call: TRBD2
cdr3_nt: TGTGCCAGCAGCTCGTCCGGGACTAGCTCCTACAATGAGCAGTTCTTC
cdr3_aa: CASSSSGTSSYNEQFF